The 10 T cell receptor beta chains below come from one sample, sequenced in a study of T cells in Graves' hyperthyroidism and ophthalmopathy. From RNA transcripts, TCR beta CDR3 regions were amplified. A first-round RT-PCR of the TCR CDR3 used the HTBI primer set. TCRdb ran MiXCR on the multiplex PCR reads and lists one entry per CDR3 protein. The data contain a few hundred thousand distinct CDR3 sequences, approximately 16% of them seen just once; the ten biggest clones take up 25% to 35%. Sequenced sample: blood. The receptors shown here come from a woman between 25 and 40 years old with Graves' ophthalmopathy.

This chain connects TRBV9 to TRBJ1-6; no reliable D call. Germline V gene sequence: CDR1 SGDLS, CDR2 YYNGEE. The CDR3 is 14 amino acids. With 0 bases removed from V and 4 bases from J, the gap between germline ends came to 5 bases. The CDR3 coding sequence is TGTGCCAGCAGCGTAGGCCAGTATAATTCACCCCTCCACTTT. Translated, it gives CASSVGQYNSPLHF.

This clonotype was seen at least ten times. The chain uses TRBV6-1 and TRBJ2-7; the D is unclear. V lost 8 bases and J 1 base, leaving 9 bases between the germline ends. The CDR3 has 12 residues. The germline gives CDR1 MNHNS, CDR2 SASEGT. CDR3 region: CASSTESYEQYF. In DNA, the CDR3 is TGTGCCAGCTCTACGGAGTCCTACGAGCAGTACTTC.

This clonotype was picked up many times. V usage is TRBV5-6 and J usage is TRBJ2-5, with 9 bases lining up with TRBD2. The CDR3 runs to 17 residues. V lost 0 bases and J lost 5; bases outside the gene matches: 11. The V gene's germline CDR1 is SGHDT and CDR2 YYEEEE. CDR3 sequence (DNA): TGTGCCAGCAGCTTGGCCGAAGGCGGGAGGGCCGGGGAGACCCAGTACTTC. This gives the protein CASSLAEGGRAGETQYF.

The chain joins TRBV4-1 to TRBJ2-7, with D perhaps assigned TRBD1 or TRBD2 (5 bases each). Trimming stripped 1 base from V and 2 bases from J, with 12 bases between. Germline V lookup: CDR1 MGHRA, CDR2 YSYEKL. The CDR3 totals 15 residues. CDR3 protein: CASSQGPGPTYEQYF. DNA of the CDR3: TGCGCCAGCAGCCAAGGACCGGGACCTACCTACGAGCAGTACTTC.

This clonotype was seen ten or more times. The CDR3 sequence: CASSQPGTSHYEQYF. Here the CDR3 DNA reads TGTGCCAGCAGCCAACCCGGGACTAGCCACTACGAGCAGTACTTC. This chain uses TRBV28 with TRBJ2-7, with TRBD2 matching over 9 bases. The CDR3 runs 15 residues. Unmatched junction bases numbered 9, after V lost 6 bases and J lost 3 bases. Germline V gene sequence: CDR1 MDHEN, CDR2 SYDVKM. The entire variable domain, with the rest obtained from reference TRBV28 and TRBJ2-7, is as follows: DVKVTQSSRYLVKRTGEKVFLECVQDMDHENMFWYRQDPGLGLRLIYFSYDVKMKEKGDIPEGYSVSREKKERFSLILESASTNQTSMYLCASSQPGTSHYEQYFGPGTRLTVT.

This clonotype occurred many times. V is TRBV28 and J is TRBJ1-2; D may be TRBD1 (5 bases). The V end lost 8 bases, the J end lost 8 bases, and 18 bases lay between the germline ends. The V gene's germline CDR1 is MDHEN and CDR2 SYDVKM. CDR3 length equals 13 residues. The CDR3 sequence is CASWGSLANGYTF. CDR3 DNA sequence: TGTGCCAGCTGGGGGAGCCTTGCTAACGGCTACACCTTC.

The chain is built from TRBV28 and TRBJ1-6, with D maybe TRBD1 (5 bases). Deletions cut 7 bases from V and 9 bases from J, with 10 bases between. The germline gives CDR1 MDHEN, CDR2 SYDVKM. The CDR3 length is 12 residues. The DNA for the CDR3 is TGTGCCAGCACCCCCGGGGGTTCACCCCTCCACTTT. Amino acids: CASTPGGSPLHF. The entire variable domain, with the rest obtained from reference TRBV28 and TRBJ1-6, is as follows: DVKVTQSSRYLVKRTGEKVFLECVQDMDHENMFWYRQDPGLGLRLIYFSYDVKMKEKGDIPEGYSVSREKKERFSLILESASTNQTSMYLCASTPGGSPLHFGNGTRLTVT.

The rearrangement uses TRBV4-3 and TRBJ2-3, with TRBD1 matching over 9 bases. The germline V gene encodes CDR1 LGHNA and CDR2 YSLEER. The junction had 7 bases not matched to a gene; V was cut back by 3 bases and J by 6 bases. The CDR3 runs 15 residues. DNA of the CDR3: TGCGCCAGCAGCCATTCCGGACAGGGGATGGATACGCAGTATTTT. Amino acids: CASSHSGQGMDTQYF.

This clonotype was seen ten or more times. The gene calls are TRBV28 and TRBJ1-1; D perhaps matches TRBD1 (5 bases). There are 13 residues in the CDR3. Germline V gene sequence: CDR1 MDHEN, CDR2 SYDVKM. V was clipped by 6 bases and J by 5 bases, with 13 bases between them. CDR3 DNA sequence: TGTGCCAGCAGGAGCAGGGCCGGTACTGAAGCTTTCTTT. This encodes CASRSRAGTEAFF.

This clonotype was counted at least ten times. V gene TRBV3-1 combines with J gene TRBJ2-7; TRBD2 is a possible D gene (6 bases). The germline V gene encodes CDR1 LGHDT and CDR2 YNNKEL (reference sequence). The CDR3 contains 14 residues. Trimming shortened V by 4 bases and J by 3 bases, and 13 bases separated the two germline ends. CDR3 nucleotide sequence: TGTGCCAGCAGCCTCACTAGCAGGGACTACGAGCAGTACTTC. Translation gives CASSLTSRDYEQYF.